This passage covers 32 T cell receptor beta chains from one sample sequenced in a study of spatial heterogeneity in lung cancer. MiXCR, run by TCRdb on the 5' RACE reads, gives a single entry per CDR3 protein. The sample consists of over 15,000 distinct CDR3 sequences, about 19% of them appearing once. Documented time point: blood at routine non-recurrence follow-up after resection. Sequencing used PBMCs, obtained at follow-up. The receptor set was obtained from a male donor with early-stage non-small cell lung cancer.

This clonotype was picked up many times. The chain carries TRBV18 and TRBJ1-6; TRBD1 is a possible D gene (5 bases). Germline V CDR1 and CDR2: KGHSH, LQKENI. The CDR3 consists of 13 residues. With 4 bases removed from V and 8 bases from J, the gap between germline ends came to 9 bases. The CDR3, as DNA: TGTGCCAGCTCACAGGGGTTTGATTCACCCCTCCACTTT. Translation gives CASSQGFDSPLHF.

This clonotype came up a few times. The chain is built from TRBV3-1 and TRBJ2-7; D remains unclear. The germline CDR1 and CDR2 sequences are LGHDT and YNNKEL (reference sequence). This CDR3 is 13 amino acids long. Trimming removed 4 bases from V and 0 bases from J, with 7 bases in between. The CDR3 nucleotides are TGTGCCAGCAGCCCAGATTACTCCTACGAGCAGTACTTC. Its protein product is CASSPDYSYEQYF.

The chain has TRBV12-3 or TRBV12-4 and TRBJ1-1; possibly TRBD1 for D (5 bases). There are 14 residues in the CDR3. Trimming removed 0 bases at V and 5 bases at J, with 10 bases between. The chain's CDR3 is CASSLALQGTEAFF. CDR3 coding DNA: TGTGCCAGCAGTTTAGCGCTTCAGGGTACTGAAGCTTTCTTT.

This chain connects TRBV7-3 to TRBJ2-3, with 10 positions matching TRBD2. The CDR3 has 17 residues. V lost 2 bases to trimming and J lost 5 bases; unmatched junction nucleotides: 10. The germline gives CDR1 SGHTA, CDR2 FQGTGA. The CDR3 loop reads CASSLLGLAELKDTQYF. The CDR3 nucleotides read TGTGCCAGCAGCTTATTAGGACTAGCGGAACTAAAAGATACGCAGTATTTT.

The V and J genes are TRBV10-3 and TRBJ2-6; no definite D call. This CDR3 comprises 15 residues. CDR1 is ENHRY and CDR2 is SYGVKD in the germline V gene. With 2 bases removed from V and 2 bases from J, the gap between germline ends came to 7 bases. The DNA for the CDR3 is TGTGCCATCAGTGAGGCAGACCCTGGGGCCAACGTCCTGACTTTC. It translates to CAISEADPGANVLTF.

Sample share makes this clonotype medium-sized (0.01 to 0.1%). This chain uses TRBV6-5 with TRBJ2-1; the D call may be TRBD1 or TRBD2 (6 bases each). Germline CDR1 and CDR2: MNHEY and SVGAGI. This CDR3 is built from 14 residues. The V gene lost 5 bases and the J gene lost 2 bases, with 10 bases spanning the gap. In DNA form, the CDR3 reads TGTGCCAGCAGTCCCGGGGGCGCCTACAATGAGCAGTTCTTC. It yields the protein CASSPGGAYNEQFF.

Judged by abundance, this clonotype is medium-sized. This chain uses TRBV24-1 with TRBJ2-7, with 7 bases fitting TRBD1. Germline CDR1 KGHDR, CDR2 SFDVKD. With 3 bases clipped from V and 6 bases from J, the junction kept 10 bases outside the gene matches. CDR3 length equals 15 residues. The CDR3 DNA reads TGTGCCACCAGTGATAACAGGGGCAATATGGGCGAGCAGTACTTC. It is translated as CATSDNRGNMGEQYF.

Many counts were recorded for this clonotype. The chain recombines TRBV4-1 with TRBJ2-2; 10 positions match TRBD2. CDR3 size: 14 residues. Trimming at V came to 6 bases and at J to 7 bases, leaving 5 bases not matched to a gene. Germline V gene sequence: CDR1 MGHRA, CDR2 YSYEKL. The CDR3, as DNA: TGCGCCAGCAGACTAGCGGGGTTGGGCGGGGAGCTGTTTTTT. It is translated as CASRLAGLGGELFF.

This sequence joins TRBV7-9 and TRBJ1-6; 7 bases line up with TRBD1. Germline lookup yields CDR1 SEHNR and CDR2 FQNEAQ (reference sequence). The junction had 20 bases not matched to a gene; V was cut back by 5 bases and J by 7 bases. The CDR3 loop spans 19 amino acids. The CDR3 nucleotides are TGTGCCAGCAGCCCAGGGCCGGGACAGAGCGGCGCCGGAAATTCACCCCTCCACTTT. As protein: CASSPGPGQSGAGNSPLHF.

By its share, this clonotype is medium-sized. CDR3 sequence reads: CSVVREGAGAQYF. The CDR3 DNA is TGCAGCGTTGTCCGAGAAGGGGCCGGCGCGCAGTATTTT. This chain uses TRBV29-1 with TRBJ2-3; a weak D match, TRBD1 (5 bases). The CDR3 consists of 13 residues. With 4 bases removed from V and 10 bases from J, the gap between germline ends came to 18 bases. Germline loops: CDR1 SQVTM, CDR2 ANQGSEA.

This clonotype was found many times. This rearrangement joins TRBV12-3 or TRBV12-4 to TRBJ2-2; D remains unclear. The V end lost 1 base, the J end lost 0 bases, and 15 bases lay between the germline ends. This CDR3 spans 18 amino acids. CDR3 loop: CASSLVGWGYANTGELFF. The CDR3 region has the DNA TGTGCCAGCAGTTTAGTAGGGTGGGGATACGCGAACACCGGGGAGCTGTTTTTT.

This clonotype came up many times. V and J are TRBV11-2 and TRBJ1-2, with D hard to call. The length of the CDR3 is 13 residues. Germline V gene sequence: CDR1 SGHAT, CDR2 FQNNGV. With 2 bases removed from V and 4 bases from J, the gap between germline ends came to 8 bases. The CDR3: CASSLQGFYGYTF. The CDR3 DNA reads TGTGCCAGCAGCTTACAAGGGTTCTATGGCTACACCTTC.

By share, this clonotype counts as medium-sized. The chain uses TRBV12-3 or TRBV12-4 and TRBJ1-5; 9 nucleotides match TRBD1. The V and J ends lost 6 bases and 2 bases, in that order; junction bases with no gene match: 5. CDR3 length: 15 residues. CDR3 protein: CASSRGQGGNQPQHF. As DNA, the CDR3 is TGTGCCAGCAGCCGGGGACAGGGAGGCAATCAGCCCCAGCATTTT.

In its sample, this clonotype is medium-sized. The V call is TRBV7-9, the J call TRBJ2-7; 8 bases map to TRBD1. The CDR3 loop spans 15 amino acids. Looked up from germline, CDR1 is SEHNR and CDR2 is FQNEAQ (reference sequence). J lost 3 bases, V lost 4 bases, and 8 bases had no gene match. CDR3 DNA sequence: TGTGCCAGCAGCTCCCTCGACAGGGGAGACTACGAGCAGTACTTC. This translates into CASSSLDRGDYEQYF.

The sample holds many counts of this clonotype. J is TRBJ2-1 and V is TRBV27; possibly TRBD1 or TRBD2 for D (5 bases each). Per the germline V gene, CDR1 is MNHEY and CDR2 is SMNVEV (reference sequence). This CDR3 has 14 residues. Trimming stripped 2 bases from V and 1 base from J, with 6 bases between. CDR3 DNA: TGTGCCAGCAGTTTAGAGGGGTCCTACAATGAGCAGTTCTTC. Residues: CASSLEGSYNEQFF.

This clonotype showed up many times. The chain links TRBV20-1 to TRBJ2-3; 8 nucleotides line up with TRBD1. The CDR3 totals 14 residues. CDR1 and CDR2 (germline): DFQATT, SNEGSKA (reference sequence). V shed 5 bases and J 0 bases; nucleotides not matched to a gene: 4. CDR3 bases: TGCAGTGCTGTACAGGGGGGAAGCACAGATACGCAGTATTTT. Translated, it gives CSAVQGGSTDTQYF.

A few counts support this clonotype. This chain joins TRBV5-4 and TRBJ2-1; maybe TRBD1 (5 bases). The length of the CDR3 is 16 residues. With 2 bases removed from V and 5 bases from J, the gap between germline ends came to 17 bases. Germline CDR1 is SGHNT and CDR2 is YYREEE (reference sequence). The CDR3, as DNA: TGTGCCAGCAGCTTATATCGACAGACTGTCGACAATGAGCAGTTCTTC. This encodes CASSLYRQTVDNEQFF.

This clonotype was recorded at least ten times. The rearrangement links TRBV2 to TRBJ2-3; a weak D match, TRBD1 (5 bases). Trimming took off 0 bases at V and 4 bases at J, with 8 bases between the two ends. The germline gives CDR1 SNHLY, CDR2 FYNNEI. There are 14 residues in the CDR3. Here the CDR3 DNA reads TGTGCCAGCAGTGAAGCGGGGCCCGCAGATACGCAGTATTTT. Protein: CASSEAGPADTQYF.

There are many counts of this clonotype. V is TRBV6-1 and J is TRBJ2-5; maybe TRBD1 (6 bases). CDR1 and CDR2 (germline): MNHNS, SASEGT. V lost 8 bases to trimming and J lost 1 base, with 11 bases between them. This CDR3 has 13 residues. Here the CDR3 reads CASGRTVQETQYF. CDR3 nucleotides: TGTGCCAGCGGAAGGACAGTCCAAGAGACCCAGTACTTC.

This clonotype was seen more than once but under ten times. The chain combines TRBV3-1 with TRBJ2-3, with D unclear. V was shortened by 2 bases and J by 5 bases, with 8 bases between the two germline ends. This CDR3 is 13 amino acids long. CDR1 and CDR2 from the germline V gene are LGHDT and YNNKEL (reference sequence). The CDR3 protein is CASSQSRGDTQYF. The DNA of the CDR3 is TGTGCCAGCAGCCAAAGTCGCGGAGATACGCAGTATTTT.

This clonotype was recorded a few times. The CDR3 region has the DNA TGTGCCAGTAGTATAGAGGAGGGTCGTGGGGACACTGAAGCTTTCTTT. It yields the protein CASSIEEGRGDTEAFF. The chain couples TRBV19 to TRBJ1-1; D remains ambiguous. Germline lookup yields CDR1 LNHDA and CDR2 SQIVND (reference sequence). Trimming left V 0 bases short and J 3 bases short, with 14 bases between. The CDR3 is 16 residues long.

The chain's CDR3 is CSAADWAGVSSYEQYF. The CDR3 coding sequence is TGCAGTGCTGCAGACTGGGCGGGGGTAAGCTCCTACGAGCAGTACTTC. The chain links TRBV20-1 to TRBJ2-7, with TRBD2 matching over 7 bases. Losses at the gene ends were 5 bases for V and 0 bases for J; bases not matched to a gene: 13. This CDR3 has 16 amino acids. Per germline, CDR1 DFQATT and CDR2 SNEGSKA (reference sequence).

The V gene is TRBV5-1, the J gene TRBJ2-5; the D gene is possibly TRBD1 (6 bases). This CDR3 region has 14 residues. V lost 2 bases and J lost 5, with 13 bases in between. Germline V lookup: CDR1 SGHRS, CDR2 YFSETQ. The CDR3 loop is CASSFGSQGETQYF. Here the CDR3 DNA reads TGCGCCAGCAGCTTTGGGAGCCAGGGGGAGACCCAGTACTTC. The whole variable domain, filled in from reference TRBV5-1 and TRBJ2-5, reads KAGVTQTPRYLIKTRGQQVTLSCSPISGHRSVSWYQQTPGQGLQFLFEYFSETQRNKGNFPGRFSGRQFSNSRSEMNVSTLELGDSALYLCASSFGSQGETQYFGPGTRLLVL.

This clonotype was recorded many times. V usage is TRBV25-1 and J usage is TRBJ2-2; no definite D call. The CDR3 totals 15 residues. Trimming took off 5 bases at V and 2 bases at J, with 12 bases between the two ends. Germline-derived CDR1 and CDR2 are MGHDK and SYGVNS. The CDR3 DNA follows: TGTGCCAGCAGTCAGGTCTCGCCAAACACCGGGGAGCTGTTTTTT. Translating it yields CASSQVSPNTGELFF. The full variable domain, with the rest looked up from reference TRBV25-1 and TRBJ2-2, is EADIYQTPRYLVIGTGKKITLECSQTMGHDKMYWYQQDPGMELHLIHYSYGVNSTEKGDLSSESTVSRIRTEHFPLTLESARPSHTSQYLCASSQVSPNTGELFFGEGSRLTVL.

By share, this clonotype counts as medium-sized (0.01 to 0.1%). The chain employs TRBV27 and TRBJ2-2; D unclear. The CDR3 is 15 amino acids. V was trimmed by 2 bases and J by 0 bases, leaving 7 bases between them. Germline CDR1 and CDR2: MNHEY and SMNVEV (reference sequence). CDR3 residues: CASSLRSPNTGELFF. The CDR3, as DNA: TGTGCCAGCAGTTTACGATCCCCGAACACCGGGGAGCTGTTTTTT.

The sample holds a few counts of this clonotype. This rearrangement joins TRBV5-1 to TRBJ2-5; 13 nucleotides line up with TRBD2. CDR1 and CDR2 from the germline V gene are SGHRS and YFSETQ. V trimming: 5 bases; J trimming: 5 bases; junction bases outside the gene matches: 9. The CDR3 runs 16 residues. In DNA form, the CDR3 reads TGCGCCAGCAGGAGAACTAGCGGGGGGGCCAGTGAGACCCAGTACTTC. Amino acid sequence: CASRRTSGGASETQYF. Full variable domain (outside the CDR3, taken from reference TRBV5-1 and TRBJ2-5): KAGVTQTPRYLIKTRGQQVTLSCSPISGHRSVSWYQQTPGQGLQFLFEYFSETQRNKGNFPGRFSGRQFSNSRSEMNVSTLELGDSALYLCASRRTSGGASETQYFGPGTRLLVL.

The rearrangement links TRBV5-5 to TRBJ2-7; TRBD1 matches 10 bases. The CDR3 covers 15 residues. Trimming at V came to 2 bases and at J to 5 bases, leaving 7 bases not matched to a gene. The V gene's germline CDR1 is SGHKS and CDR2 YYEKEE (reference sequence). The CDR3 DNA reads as TGTGCCAGCAGCTTTGACCCCGGGACAGGGGACGAGCAGTACTTC. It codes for CASSFDPGTGDEQYF.

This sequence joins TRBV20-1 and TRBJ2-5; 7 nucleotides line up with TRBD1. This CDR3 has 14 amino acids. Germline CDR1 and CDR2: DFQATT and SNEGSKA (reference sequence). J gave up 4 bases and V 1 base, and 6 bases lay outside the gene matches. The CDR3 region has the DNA TGCAGTGCTAGAGGAGACAGGGCGGGAGAGACCCAGTACTTC. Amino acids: CSARGDRAGETQYF.

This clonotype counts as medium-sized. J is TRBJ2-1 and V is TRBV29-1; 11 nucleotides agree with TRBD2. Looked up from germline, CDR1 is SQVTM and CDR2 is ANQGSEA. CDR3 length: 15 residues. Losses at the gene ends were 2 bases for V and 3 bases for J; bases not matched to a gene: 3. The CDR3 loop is CSVESLAGGYNEQFF. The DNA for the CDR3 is TGCAGCGTTGAAAGCCTAGCGGGGGGCTACAATGAGCAGTTCTTC.

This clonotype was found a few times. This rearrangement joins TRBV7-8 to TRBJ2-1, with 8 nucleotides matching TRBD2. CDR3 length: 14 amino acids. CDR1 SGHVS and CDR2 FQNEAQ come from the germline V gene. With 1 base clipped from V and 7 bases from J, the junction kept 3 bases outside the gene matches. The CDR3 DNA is TGTGCCAGCAGCTTAGAACTAGCGGTTAATGAGCAGTTCTTC. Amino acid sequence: CASSLELAVNEQFF.

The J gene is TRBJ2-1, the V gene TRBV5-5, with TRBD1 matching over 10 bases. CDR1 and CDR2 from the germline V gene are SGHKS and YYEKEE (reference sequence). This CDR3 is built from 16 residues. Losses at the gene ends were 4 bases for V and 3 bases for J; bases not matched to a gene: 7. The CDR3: CASSPWGTGDYNEQFF. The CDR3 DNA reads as TGTGCCAGCAGCCCCTGGGGGACAGGGGACTACAATGAGCAGTTCTTC.

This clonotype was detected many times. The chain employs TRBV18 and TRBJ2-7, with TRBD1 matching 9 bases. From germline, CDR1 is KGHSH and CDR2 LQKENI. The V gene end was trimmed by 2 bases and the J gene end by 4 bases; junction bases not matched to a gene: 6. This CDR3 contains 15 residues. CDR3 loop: CASSPGGQGSYEQYF. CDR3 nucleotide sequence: TGTGCCAGCTCACCAGGGGGACAGGGCTCGTACGAGCAGTACTTC.